These 5 T cell receptor beta chains came from one sample sequenced in a study of T cell repertoires in cytomegalovirus infection. No antigen has been assigned to these receptors. TCRdb called the reads again in MiXCR, with one record for every CDR3 protein. Counted here are 45,000 to 50,000 distinct CDR3 sequences, under 20% occurring once; the ten biggest clones make up approximately 53%. Source: CD8+ T cells from cultured PBMCs, taken from culture after CMV antigen stimulation. The receptors shown here come from a human donor in good health (CMV status not recorded). Some clones in this sample may be carry-over from other donors' samples.

This clonotype was recorded many times. This chain uses TRBV19 with TRBJ1-4; possibly TRBD1 for D (6 bases). Trimming shortened V by 3 bases and J by 7 bases, and 15 bases separated the two germline ends. Germline V gene data show CDR1 as LNHDA and CDR2 as SQIVND (reference sequence). The CDR3 has 15 residues. The CDR3 DNA follows: TGTGCCAGTAGTATCCGAACAGGGAAGAGTGAAAAACTGTTTTTT. It encodes CASSIRTGKSEKLFF. The entire variable domain, with the rest obtained from reference TRBV19 and TRBJ1-4, is as follows: DGGITQSPKYLFRKEGQNVTLSCEQNLNHDAMYWYRQDPGQGLRLIYYSQIVNDFQKGDIAEGYSVSREKKESFPLTVTSAQKNPTAFYLCASSIRTGKSEKLFFGSGTQLSVL.

This clonotype was counted at least ten times. The chain links TRBV7-2 to TRBJ2-7; D tentatively reads TRBD1 or TRBD2 (5 bases each). Deletions cut 0 bases from V and 5 bases from J, with 8 bases between. The germline V gene has CDR1 SGHTA and CDR2 FQGNSA. This CDR3 spans 13 amino acids. The CDR3 region is CASSLAGTNEQYF. For the CDR3, the DNA is TGTGCCAGCAGCTTAGCAGGGACCAACGAGCAGTACTTC.

V and J are TRBV11-2 and TRBJ2-1; TRBD2 aligns across 14 bases. Germline V CDR1 and CDR2: SGHAT, FQNNGV. This CDR3 contains 16 residues. V trimming: 4 bases; J trimming: 10 bases; junction bases outside the gene matches: 9. For the CDR3, the DNA is TGTGCCAGCAGCTCCAAGACTAGCGGGGGGGCAGGGGAGCAGTTCTTC. This codes for CASSSKTSGGAGEQFF.

This clonotype was seen ten or more times. The chain is built from TRBV6-6 and TRBJ2-2; 13 bases are shared with TRBD2. J gave up 3 bases and V 5 bases, and 6 bases lay outside the gene matches. The CDR3 length is 17 residues. Germline CDR1 reads MNHNY; CDR2 reads SVGAGI (reference sequence). The CDR3 DNA reads as TGTGCCAGCAGTCCCCTGGGACTAGCGGGATACACCGGGGAGCTGTTTTTT. It translates to CASSPLGLAGYTGELFF.

The chain has TRBV9 and TRBJ2-3; D may match TRBD1 or TRBD2 (5 bases each). The CDR3 sequence is 12 residues long. Germline V gene sequence: CDR1 SGDLS, CDR2 YYNGEE. V dropped 3 bases and J dropped 10 bases, with 12 bases sitting between them. The CDR3 DNA sequence: TGTGCCAGCAGCGACACAGGAGGAGCGCAGTATTTT. Protein sequence: CASSDTGGAQYF. Combining the CDR3 with reference TRBV9 and TRBJ2-3 gives the whole variable domain DSGVTQTPKHLITATGQRVTLRCSPRSGDLSVYWYQQSLDQGLQFLIQYYNGEERAKGNILERFSAQQFPDLHSELNLSSLELGDSALYFCASSDTGGAQYFGPGTRLTVL.